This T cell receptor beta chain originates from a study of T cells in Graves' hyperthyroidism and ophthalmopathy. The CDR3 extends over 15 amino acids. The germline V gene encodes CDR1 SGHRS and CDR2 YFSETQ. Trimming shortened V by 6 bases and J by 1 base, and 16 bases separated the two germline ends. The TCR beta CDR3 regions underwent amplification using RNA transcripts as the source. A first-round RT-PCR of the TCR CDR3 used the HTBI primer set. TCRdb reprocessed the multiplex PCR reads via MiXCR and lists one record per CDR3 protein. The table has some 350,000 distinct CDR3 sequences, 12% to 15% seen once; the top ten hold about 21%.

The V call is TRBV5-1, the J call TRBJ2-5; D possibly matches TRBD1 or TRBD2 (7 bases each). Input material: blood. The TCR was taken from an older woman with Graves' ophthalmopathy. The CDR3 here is CASTPGGGSQETQYF. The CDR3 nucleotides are TGCGCCAGCACCCCAGGGGGGGGATCCCAAGAGACCCAGTACTTC.